This T cell receptor (beta chain) was obtained from a study of graft-versus-host responses after intestinal transplantation. Background on the study: All recipients got anti-thymocyte globulin induction, then tacrolimus and steroids for approximately 3 years.

As concerns this clone: Its target is unknown.

The protocol was immunoSEQ multiplex PCR, while the TCRdb copy is restricted to in-frame clones and leaves out a portion. The table has tens of thousands of clones, approximately 94% seen once; the top ten hold approximately 0.2%. CDR1 SGHTA and CDR2 FQGNSA come from the germline V gene. The CDR3 loop spans 17 amino acids. With V trimmed by 3 bases and J by 1 base, 4 bases remained unmatched. This specimen consisted of unstimulated CD4+ T cells sorted from spleen or lymph node cells, obtained before transplant. The chain joins TRBV7-2 to TRBJ2-3, with 13 bases matching TRBD2. The receptor was isolated from a human donor who was the organ donor for an intestinal transplant. The CDR3 spells CASSFRLAGGGTDTQYF. The CDR3 DNA reads as TGTGCCAGCAGCTTTCGACTAGCGGGGGGTGGCACAGATACGCAGTATTTT.